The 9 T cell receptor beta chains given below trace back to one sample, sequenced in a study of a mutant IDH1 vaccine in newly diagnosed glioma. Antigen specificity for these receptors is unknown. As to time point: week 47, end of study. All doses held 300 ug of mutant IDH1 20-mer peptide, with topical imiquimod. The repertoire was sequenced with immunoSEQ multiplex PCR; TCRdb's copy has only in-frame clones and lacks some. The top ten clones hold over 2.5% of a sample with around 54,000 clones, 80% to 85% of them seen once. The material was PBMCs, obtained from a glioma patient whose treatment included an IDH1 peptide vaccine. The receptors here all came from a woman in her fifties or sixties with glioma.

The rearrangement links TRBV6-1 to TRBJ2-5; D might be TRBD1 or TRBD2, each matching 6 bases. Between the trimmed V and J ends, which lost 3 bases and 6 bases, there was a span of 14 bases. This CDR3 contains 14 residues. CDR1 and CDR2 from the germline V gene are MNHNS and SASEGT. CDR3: CASSDGGLFQTQYF. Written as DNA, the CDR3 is TGTGCCAGCAGTGATGGGGGGCTATTCCAGACCCAGTACTTC.

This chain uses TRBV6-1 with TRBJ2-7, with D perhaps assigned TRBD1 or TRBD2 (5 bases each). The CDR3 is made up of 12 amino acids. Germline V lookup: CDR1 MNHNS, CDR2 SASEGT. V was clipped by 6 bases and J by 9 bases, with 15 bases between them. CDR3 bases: TGTGCCAGCAGCGGTCTGAGGGACGGGCAGTACTTC. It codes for CASSGLRDGQYF.

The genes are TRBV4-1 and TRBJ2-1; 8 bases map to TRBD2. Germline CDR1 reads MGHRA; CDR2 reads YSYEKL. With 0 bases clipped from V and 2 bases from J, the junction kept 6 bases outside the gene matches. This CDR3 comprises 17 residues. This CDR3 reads CASSQDSRAGAYNEQFF. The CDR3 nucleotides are TGCGCCAGCAGCCAAGACTCCAGAGCGGGGGCCTACAATGAGCAGTTCTTC.

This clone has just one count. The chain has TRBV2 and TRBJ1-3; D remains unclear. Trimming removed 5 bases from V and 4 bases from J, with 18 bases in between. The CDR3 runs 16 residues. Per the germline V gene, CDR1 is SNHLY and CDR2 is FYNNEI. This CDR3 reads CASSSRTSPSGNTIYF. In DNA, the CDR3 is TGTGCCAGCAGTTCACGAACGAGCCCGTCGGGAAACACCATATATTTT.

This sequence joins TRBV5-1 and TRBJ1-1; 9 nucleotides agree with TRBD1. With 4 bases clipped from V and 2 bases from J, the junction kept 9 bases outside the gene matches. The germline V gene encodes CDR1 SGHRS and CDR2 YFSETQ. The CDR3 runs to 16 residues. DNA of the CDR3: TGCGCCAGCAGCAGAACAGGGGGCGCTCTTAACACTGAAGCTTTCTTT. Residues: CASSRTGGALNTEAFF.

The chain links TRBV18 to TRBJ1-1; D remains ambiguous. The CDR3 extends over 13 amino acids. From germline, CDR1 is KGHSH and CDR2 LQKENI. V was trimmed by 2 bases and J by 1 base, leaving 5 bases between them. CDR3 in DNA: TGTGCCAGCTCACCAGGGAGGAACACTGAAGCTTTCTTT. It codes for CASSPGRNTEAFF.

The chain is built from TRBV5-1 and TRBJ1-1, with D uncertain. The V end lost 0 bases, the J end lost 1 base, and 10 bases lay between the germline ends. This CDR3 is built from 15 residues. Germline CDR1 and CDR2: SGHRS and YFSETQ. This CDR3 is CASSLVNGANTEAFF. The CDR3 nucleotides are TGCGCCAGCAGCTTGGTTAACGGTGCGAACACTGAAGCTTTCTTT.

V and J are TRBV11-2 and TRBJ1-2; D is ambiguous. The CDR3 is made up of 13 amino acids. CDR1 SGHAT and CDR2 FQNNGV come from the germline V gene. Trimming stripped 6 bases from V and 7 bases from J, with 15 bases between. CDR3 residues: CASSPSSSFGYTF. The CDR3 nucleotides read TGTGCCAGCAGTCCAAGTAGCAGTTTTGGCTACACCTTC.

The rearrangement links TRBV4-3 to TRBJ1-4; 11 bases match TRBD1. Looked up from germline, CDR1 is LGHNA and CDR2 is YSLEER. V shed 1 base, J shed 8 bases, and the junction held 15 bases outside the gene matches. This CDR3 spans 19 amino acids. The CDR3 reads CASSQVLQGQGAGREKLFF. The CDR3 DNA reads TGCGCCAGCAGCCAAGTCTTACAAGGACAGGGGGCGGGGAGGGAAAAACTGTTTTTT.